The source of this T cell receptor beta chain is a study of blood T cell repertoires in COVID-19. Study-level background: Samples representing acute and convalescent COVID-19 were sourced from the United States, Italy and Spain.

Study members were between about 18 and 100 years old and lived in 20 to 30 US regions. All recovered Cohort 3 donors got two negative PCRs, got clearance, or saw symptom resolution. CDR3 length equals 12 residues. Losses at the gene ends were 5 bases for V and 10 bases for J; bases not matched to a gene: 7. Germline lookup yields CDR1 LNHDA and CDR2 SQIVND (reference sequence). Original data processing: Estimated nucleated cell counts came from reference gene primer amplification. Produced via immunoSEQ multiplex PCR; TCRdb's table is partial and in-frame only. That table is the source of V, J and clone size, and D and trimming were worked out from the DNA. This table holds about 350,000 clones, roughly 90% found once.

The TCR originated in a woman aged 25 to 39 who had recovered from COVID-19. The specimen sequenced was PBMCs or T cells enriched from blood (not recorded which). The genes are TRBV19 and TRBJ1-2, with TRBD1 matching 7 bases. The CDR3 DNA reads TGTGCCAGTAGTGCGGAACAGGGGATCTACACCTTC. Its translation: CASSAEQGIYTF.